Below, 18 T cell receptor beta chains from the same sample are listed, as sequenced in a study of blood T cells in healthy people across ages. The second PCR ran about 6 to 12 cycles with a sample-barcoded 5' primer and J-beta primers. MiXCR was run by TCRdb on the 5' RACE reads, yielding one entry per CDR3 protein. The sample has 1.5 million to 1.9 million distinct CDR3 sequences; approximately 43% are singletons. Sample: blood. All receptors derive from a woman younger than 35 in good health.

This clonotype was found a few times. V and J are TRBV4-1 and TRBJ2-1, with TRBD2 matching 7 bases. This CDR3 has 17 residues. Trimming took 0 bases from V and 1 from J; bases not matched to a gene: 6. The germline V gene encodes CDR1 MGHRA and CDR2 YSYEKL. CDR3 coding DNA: TGCGCCAGCAGCCAAGAGGCAACGGGACTATCCTACAATGAGCAGTTCTTC. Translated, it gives CASSQEATGLSYNEQFF.

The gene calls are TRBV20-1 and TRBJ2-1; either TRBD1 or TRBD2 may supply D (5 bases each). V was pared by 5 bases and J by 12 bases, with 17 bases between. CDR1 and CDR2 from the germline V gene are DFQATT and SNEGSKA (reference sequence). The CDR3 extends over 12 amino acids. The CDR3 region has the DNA TGCAGTGCTGGCAGGGACGGCGATGTGCAGTTCTTC. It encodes CSAGRDGDVQFF.

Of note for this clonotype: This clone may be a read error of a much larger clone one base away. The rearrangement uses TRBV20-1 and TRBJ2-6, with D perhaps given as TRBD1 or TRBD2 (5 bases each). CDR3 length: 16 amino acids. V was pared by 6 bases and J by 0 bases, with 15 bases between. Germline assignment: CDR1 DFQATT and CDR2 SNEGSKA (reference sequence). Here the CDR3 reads CSAHRQGRSGANVLTF. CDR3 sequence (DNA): TGCAGTGCACACAGGCAGGGACGCTCTGGGGCCAACGTCCTGACTTTC.

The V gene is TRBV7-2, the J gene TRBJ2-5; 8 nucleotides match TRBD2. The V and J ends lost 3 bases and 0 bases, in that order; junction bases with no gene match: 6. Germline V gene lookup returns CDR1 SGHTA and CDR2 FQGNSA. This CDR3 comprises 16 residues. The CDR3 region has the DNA TGTGCCAGCAGCTTCTTCGGGGGGGGGTACCAAGAGACCCAGTACTTC. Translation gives CASSFFGGGYQETQYF.

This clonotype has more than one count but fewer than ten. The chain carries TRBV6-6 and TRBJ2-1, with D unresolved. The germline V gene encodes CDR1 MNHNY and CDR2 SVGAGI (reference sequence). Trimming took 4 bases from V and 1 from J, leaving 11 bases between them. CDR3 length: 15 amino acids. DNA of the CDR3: TGTGCCAGCAGTTTAGAAGTGATTTCCTACAATGAGCAGTTCTTC. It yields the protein CASSLEVISYNEQFF.

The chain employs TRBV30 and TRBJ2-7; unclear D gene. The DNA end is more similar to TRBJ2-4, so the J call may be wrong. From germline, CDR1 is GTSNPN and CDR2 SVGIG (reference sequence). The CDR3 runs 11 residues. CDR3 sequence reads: CASYVLNIQYF. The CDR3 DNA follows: TGTGCCAGCTACGTTCTAAACATTCAGTACTTC.

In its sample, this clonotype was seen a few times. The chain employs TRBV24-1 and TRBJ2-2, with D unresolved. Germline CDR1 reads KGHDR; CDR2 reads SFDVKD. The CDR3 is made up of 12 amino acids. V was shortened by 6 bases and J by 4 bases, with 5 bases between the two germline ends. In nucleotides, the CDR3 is TGTGCCACCAGTCCCCGCACCGGGGAGCTGTTTTTT. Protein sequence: CATSPRTGELFF.

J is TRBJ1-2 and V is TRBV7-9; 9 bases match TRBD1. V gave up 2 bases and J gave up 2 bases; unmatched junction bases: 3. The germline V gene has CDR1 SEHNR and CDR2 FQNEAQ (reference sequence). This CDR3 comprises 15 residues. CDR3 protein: CASSLPGQGNYGYTF. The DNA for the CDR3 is TGTGCCAGCAGCTTACCGGGACAGGGAAACTATGGCTACACCTTC.

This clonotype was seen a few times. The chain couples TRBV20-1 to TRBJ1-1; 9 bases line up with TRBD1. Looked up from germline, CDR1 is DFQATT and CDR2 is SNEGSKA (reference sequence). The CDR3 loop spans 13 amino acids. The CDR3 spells CNPGQGMNTEAFF. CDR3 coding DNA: TGCAATCCGGGACAGGGTATGAACACTGAAGCTTTCTTT.

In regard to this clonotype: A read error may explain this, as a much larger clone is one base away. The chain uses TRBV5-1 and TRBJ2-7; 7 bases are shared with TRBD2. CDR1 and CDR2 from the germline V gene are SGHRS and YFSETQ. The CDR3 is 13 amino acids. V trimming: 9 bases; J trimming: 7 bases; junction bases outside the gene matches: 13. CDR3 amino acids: CATHPGGEGEQYF. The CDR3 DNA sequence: TGCGCCACCCACCCAGGCGGGGAGGGTGAGCAGTACTTC.

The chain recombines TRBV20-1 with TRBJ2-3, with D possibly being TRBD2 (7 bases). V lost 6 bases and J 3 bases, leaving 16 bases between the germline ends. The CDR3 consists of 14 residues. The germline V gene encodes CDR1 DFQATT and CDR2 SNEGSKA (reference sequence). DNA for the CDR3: TGCAGTGCCCGACGGGGGGCCGGGACAGATACGCAGTATTTT. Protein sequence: CSARRGAGTDTQYF.

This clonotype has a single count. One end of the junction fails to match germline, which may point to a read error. CDR3 loop: CAISDFADSSSYNEQYF. For the CDR3, the DNA is TGTGCCATCAGTGATTTTGCGGACTCCAGCTCCTACAATGAGCAGTACTTC. This chain connects TRBV24-1 to TRBJ2-1; a possible D gene is TRBD2 (5 bases). With the DNA end fitting TRBJ2-7 better, the J assignment may be wrong. Germline V gives CDR1 KGHDR, CDR2 SFDVKD. CDR3 size: 17 residues.

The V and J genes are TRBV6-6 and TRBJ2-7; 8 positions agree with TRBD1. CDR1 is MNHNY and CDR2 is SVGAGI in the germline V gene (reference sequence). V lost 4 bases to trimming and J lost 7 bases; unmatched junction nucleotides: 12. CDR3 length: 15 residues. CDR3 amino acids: CASSWGTGYLDEQYF. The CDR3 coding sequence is TGTGCCAGCAGTTGGGGGACAGGCTATTTGGATGAGCAGTACTTC.

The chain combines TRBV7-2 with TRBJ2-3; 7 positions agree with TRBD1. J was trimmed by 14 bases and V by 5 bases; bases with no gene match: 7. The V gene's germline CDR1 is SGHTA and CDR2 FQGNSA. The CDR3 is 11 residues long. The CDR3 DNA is TGTGCCAGCAGCGAGGGGGCCCGCGGGTATTTT. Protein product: CASSEGARGYF.

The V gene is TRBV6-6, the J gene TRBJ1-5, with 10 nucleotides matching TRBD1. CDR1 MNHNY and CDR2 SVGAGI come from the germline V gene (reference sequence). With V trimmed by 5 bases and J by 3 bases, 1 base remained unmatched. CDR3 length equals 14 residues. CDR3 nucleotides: TGTGCCAGCAGTGACAGGGGGCTCAATCAGCCCCAGCATTTT. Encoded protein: CASSDRGLNQPQHF.

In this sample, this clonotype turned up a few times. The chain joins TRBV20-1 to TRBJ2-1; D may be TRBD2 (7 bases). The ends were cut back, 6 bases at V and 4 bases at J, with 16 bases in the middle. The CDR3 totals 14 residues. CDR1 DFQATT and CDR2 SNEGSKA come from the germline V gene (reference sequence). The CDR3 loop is CSAARAGAYNEQFF. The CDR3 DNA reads TGCAGTGCAGCACGGGCGGGGGCATACAATGAGCAGTTCTTC.

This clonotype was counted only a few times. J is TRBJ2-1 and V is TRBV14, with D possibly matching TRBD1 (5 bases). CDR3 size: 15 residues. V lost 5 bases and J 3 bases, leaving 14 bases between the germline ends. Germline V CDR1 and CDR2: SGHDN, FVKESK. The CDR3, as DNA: TGTGCCAGCAGCTCGAGGACATTTGACTACAATGAGCAGTTCTTC. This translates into CASSSRTFDYNEQFF.

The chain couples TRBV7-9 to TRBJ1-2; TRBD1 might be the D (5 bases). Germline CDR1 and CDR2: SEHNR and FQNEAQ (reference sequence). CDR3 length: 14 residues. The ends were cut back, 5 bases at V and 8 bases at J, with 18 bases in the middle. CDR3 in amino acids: CASSAPFQGEGYTF. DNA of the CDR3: TGTGCCAGCAGCGCACCATTCCAAGGGGAGGGCTACACCTTC. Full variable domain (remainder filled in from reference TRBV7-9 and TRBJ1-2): DTGVSQNPRHKITKRGQNVTFRCDPISEHNRLYWYRQTLGQGPEFLTYFQNEAQLEKSRLLSDRFSAERPKGSFSTLEIQRTEQGDSAMYLCASSAPFQGEGYTFGSGTRLTVV.